This entry describes one TCR beta chain. These data come from a study of blood T cell repertoires in COVID-19. Across the whole study: There were acute and convalescent COVID-19 samples, and they came from the United States, Italy and Spain.

Libraries were prepared by immunoSEQ multiplex PCR; TCRdb keeps only in-frame clonotypes and omits some of them. The sample includes some 150,000 clones, 75% to 90% of them seen just once. Each participant's cohort was designated according to participant-reported clinical history. Before being deemed recovered, Cohort 3 donors had two negative PCRs, clearance, or symptom resolution. This clonotype was obtained from a man in his forties or fifties who had recovered from COVID-19. Sequenced: PBMCs or T cells enriched from blood (not recorded which).

The CDR3 is CASSVARTNNEQFF. CDR3 bases: TGTGCCAGCAGCGTAGCTCGGACAAACAATGAGCAGTTCTTC. This chain joins TRBV9 and TRBJ2-1; maybe TRBD1 (5 bases). The CDR3 spans 14 residues. Germline V gene data show CDR1 as SGDLS and CDR2 as YYNGEE. The germline V and J ends were trimmed by 0 bases and 5 bases, with 9 bases remaining between them. Using reference TRBV9 and TRBJ2-1 for the parts outside the CDR3, the full variable domain is DSGVTQTPKHLITATGQRVTLRCSPRSGDLSVYWYQQSLDQGLQFLIQYYNGEERAKGNILERFSAQQFPDLHSELNLSSLELGDSALYFCASSVARTNNEQFFGPGTRLTVL.